Included here is one T cell receptor (beta chain) sequence, with context. Its antigen target is currently unknown. No qualities accompany the bases; no much larger clone lies one base away. The junction shows trimming of 3 bases on V and 8 bases on J, plus 10 bases between the germline ends. From the cysteine through the phenylalanine, the CDR3 covers 12 amino acids. Of the read, only the CDR3 DNA is kept; its 36 bases are in frame from base 1. CDR1 is given as SGHTA and CDR2 as FQGNSA, both from the germline V gene. This sample is part of a study of chemoradiotherapy in HPV16-positive cancers (dated by TCRdb to 2021 to 2024). Concerning the study at large: Candidate HPV-specific T-cell clones and common TCR motifs were defined through functional T-cell assays on cells from a couple of HPV16-positive patients. The candidate HPV-specific TCRs and motifs were subsequently tracked in TCR repertoires obtained from roughly 90 patients with HPV-related cancers. The study set out to ask whether T-cell immunity against the HPV oncoproteins E6 and E7 changes over the course of chemoradiotherapy and whether that immunity affects survival. Overall results and qualifications from the work: The functional definition of HPV-specific T cells came from only a couple of HPV16-positive patients, and the survival association was reported for HPV16-positive patients. Expansion of candidate HPV-specific clones and E7-related TCR motifs was observed in the tumor microenvironment during treatment, whereas no such expansion was observed for non-HPV-specific T cells. Among HPV16-positive patients, expansion of HPV-responsive T cells during chemoradiotherapy was associated with better recurrence-free survival.

Libraries were constructed by the immunoSEQ multiplex PCR assay. The clones in this table, taken by TCRdb from immuneACCESS, are in-frame only. Not every clone is retained; where verified, under half of the shortfall comes from an unresolved V gene, and the cause of the rest is unknown. This sample has more than 700 clones in its table, and roughly 80% of those were observed once. Roughly 15% of the sample goes to the ten largest clones. Repertoires were sampled repeatedly over the course of chemoradiotherapy, so clonal expansion could be followed in the tumor microenvironment. The sequence derives from a human donor with HPV-associated anogenital cancer. This sample comprised tumor tissue, obtained from a patient who underwent chemoradiotherapy. The rearrangement combines TRBV7-2 with TRBJ1-2, with no confident D gene call. The DNA reads TGTGCCAGCAGCTTCGGGAGGGAAGGCTACACCTTC. Its translation is CASSFGREGYTF.